This T cell receptor beta chain stems from a study of T cells in Graves' hyperthyroidism and ophthalmopathy. Study-level background: It was at initial diagnosis, before any treatment, that peripheral blood was collected. Overall study findings and caveats: In validation, the model predicted ophthalmopathy. These predictions came a median roughly 6.5 months before onset.

This CDR3 region has 15 residues. The trim removed 7 bases at V and 3 bases at J, leaving 10 bases unmatched. At least ten counts were recorded for this clonotype. Its antigen remains unidentified. RNA transcripts yielded amplified TCR beta CDR3 regions. Carried out on the TCR CDR3, a first-round RT-PCR used the HTBI primer set. TCRdb passed the multiplex PCR reads through MiXCR, listing each CDR3 protein once. Among over 300,000 distinct CDR3 sequences listed, approximately 13% were seen once. This chain uses TRBV12-3 or TRBV12-4 with TRBJ2-7; 9 nucleotides align to TRBD2. The clonotype comes from a woman aged 55-69 years with Graves' hyperthyroidism. The sample taken for sequencing was blood. CDR3 sequence: CASMSSGTNYYEQYF. CDR3 DNA sequence: TGTGCCAGCATGTCTAGCGGGACAAACTACTACGAGCAGTACTTC.